The 24 T cell receptor beta chains reported below all come from one sample, sequenced in a study of tumor-infiltrating lymphocytes in primary liver carcinoma. Unsorted whole blood yielded blood RNA, and germline DNA was extracted as well. Reverse transcription of roughly 480 ng total RNA with a constant-region primer produced TCR beta cDNA. Three rounds of nested multiplex PCR with slightly modified ARM-PCR produced TCR beta libraries. TRBV1-TRBV30 forward primers and a C-beta reverse primer were used in the first two PCR rounds, which each ran for about 10 cycles. Using its own MiXCR run on the multiplex PCR reads, TCRdb lists one record per CDR3 protein. Of over 250,000 distinct CDR3 sequences listed, roughly three fifths are singletons. The sequenced sample was peripheral blood. These TCRs come from a woman aged 25 to 45 with primary liver carcinoma and hepatitis B virus infection.

Points on this clonotype: One base away lies a much larger clone, so this may be a sequencing read error. The chain has TRBV11-3 and TRBJ2-5; TRBD2 matches 14 bases. The CDR3 consists of 15 residues. From germline, CDR1 is SGHNT and CDR2 YENEEA. CDR3 coding DNA: TGTGCCGGCAGCTTGGGACTAGCGGGAGTTGAGACCCAGTACTTC. It is translated as CAGSLGLAGVETQYF. The variable domain in full, with the rest retrieved from reference TRBV11-3 and TRBJ2-5, is EAGVVQSPRYKIIEKKQPVAFWCNPISGHNTLYWYLQNLGQGPELLIRYENEEAVDDSQLPKDRFSAERLKGVDSTLKIQPAELGDSAVYLCAGSLGLAGVETQYFGPGTRLLVL.

This clonotype was picked up a small number of times. The chain has TRBV30 and TRBJ2-2; 7 bases line up with TRBD2. Germline V gene lookup returns CDR1 GTSNPN and CDR2 SVGIG (reference sequence). Losses at the gene ends were 8 bases for V and 6 bases for J; bases not matched to a gene: 6. CDR3 length equals 12 residues. The CDR3 sequence is CAGLVAAGELFF. CDR3 nucleotide sequence: TGTGCCGGACTAGTCGCGGCCGGGGAGCTGTTTTTT.

Comments on this clonotype: The junction shows a germline mismatch at one end, possibly a read error. This chain's CDR3 is CASSVRLAETQYF. CDR3 nucleotides: TGTGCCTCGAGTGTAAGGCTGGCAGAGACCCAGTACTTC. The gene calls are TRBV30 and TRBJ2-5; D is unclear. The germline gives CDR1 GTSNPN, CDR2 SVGIG (reference sequence). The CDR3 is made up of 13 amino acids.

A remark on this clonotype: One junction end does not reproduce the germline sequence, and a read error may be involved. The chain employs TRBV12-3 or TRBV12-4 and TRBJ1-2; D possibly corresponds to TRBD1 (5 bases). This CDR3 contains 14 residues. Written as DNA, the CDR3 is TGTACCAGCAGTCGCCGCGGGGGAGGCGAGGGCTACACCTTC. This gives the protein CTSSRRGGGEGYTF.

The chain links TRBV24-1 to TRBJ2-5; TRBD1 matches 8 bases. CDR1 and CDR2 (germline): KGHDR, SFDVKD. Unmatched junction bases numbered 6, after V lost 2 bases and J lost 5 bases. This CDR3 is 15 amino acids long. This CDR3 is CATSDSAGGLETQYF. CDR3 in DNA: TGTGCCACCAGTGATTCGGCAGGGGGCCTGGAGACCCAGTACTTC.

This chain connects TRBV29-1 to TRBJ2-7; 7 nucleotides align to TRBD1. This CDR3 is built from 11 residues. The V gene end was trimmed by 7 bases and the J gene end by 3 bases; junction bases not matched to a gene: 3. Germline V gives CDR1 SQVTM, CDR2 ANQGSEA. CDR3 DNA: TGCAGCGCCGGGGACAGCTACGAGCAGTACTTC. Protein product: CSAGDSYEQYF.

A word on this clonotype: This may be a read error, as it is one base from a much larger clone. This CDR3 is CASSQDSYRERSEQFF. In DNA, the CDR3 is TGCGCCAGCAGCCAAGATTCTTATCGGGAGAGGAGTGAGCAGTTCTTC. The gene calls are TRBV4-3 and TRBJ2-1, with a tentative D call TRBD2 (6 bases). Trimming stripped 0 bases from V and 9 bases from J, with 18 bases between. CDR3 length: 16 residues. Per the germline V gene, CDR1 is LGHNA and CDR2 is YSLEER.

Worth noting for this clonotype: A much larger clone is a single base away; this may be a read error. The chain combines TRBV6-2 or TRBV6-3 with TRBJ1-2, with 9 bases lining up with TRBD1. The CDR3 is 18 amino acids. CDR1 and CDR2 from the germline V gene are MNHEY and SVGEGT. This CDR3 is CANSEALRGQGVFRGYTF. The CDR3 coding sequence is TGTGCCAACAGTGAAGCGCTGAGGGGACAGGGAGTATTCAGGGGCTACACCTTC.

This clonotype was recorded only once. The chain is built from TRBV7-9 and TRBJ2-7, with 7 nucleotides matching TRBD2. With V trimmed by 1 base and J by 5 bases, 5 bases remained unmatched. This CDR3 contains 14 residues. Looked up from germline, CDR1 is SEHNR and CDR2 is FQNEAQ (reference sequence). This CDR3 reads CASSLGGSGDEQYF. The DNA for the CDR3 is TGTGCCAGCAGCTTAGGCGGGAGTGGGGACGAGCAGTACTTC.

This clonotype was picked up a small number of times. This chain uses TRBV7-9 with TRBJ2-3; 7 nucleotides agree with TRBD2. The CDR3 is 15 residues long. The ends lost 4 bases at V and 5 bases at J; junction bases unmatched: 9. Germline V gives CDR1 SEHNR, CDR2 FQNEAQ (reference sequence). The chain's CDR3 is CASSSQTSTIDTQYF. CDR3 nucleotide sequence: TGTGCCAGCAGCTCGCAGACTAGCACTATAGATACGCAGTATTTT.

This clonotype has ten or more counts. This chain uses TRBV12-3 or TRBV12-4 with TRBJ2-5; possible D gene TRBD2, 5 bases. V shed 8 bases and J shed 2 bases, with 15 bases lying between them. The CDR3 length is 14 residues. CDR3 coding DNA: TGTGCCAGCCTTTGGACGGAGGTTCAAGAGACCCAGTACTTC. Its translation is CASLWTEVQETQYF.

V usage is TRBV4-1 and J usage is TRBJ2-6, with a possible D match to TRBD2 (5 bases). V lost 0 bases, J lost 0 bases, and 12 bases lay in between. The CDR3 extends over 18 amino acids. CDR1 and CDR2 from the germline V gene are MGHRA and YSYEKL. CDR3 bases: TGCGCCAGCAGCCAAGAAAATTGGCGGGTCTCTGGGGCCAACGTCCTGACTTTC. Amino acids: CASSQENWRVSGANVLTF.

This clonotype was counted only a few times. The J gene is TRBJ1-3, the V gene TRBV12-3 or TRBV12-4, with D possibly being TRBD1 (5 bases). The germline V and J ends were trimmed by 1 base and 0 bases, with 10 bases remaining between them. The CDR3 is made up of 16 amino acids. Here the CDR3 DNA reads TGTGCCAGCAGTTTAGGTTGGGACTCCTCTGGAAACACCATATATTTT. Amino acid sequence: CASSLGWDSSGNTIYF.

The J gene is TRBJ2-2, the V gene TRBV6-5; no clear D gene. V lost 10 bases and J lost 0, with 9 bases in between. The CDR3 is 13 amino acids. Germline V CDR1 and CDR2: MNHEY, SVGAGI. The CDR3: CATKDANTGELFF. The DNA for the CDR3 is TGTGCCACCAAGGATGCGAACACCGGGGAGCTGTTTTTT.

The V call is TRBV5-5, the J call TRBJ2-1, with 10 bases aligning to TRBD2. V shed 4 bases and J 8 bases; nucleotides not matched to a gene: 18. This CDR3 has 18 residues. Germline CDR1 is SGHKS and CDR2 is YYEKEE (reference sequence). CDR3 in DNA: TGTGCCAGCAGCCCCTTACGGACTAGCGGACTCCGAGGCGATGAGCAGTTCTTC. It encodes CASSPLRTSGLRGDEQFF.

The DNA for the CDR3 is TGTGCCAGCAGTTTACCTAGCCGGAACATTCAGTACTTC. This sequence encodes CASSLPSRNIQYF. V and J are TRBV28 and TRBJ2-4, with D possibly being TRBD2 (5 bases). With 2 bases removed from V and 7 bases from J, the gap between germline ends came to 9 bases. Germline V gives CDR1 MDHEN, CDR2 SYDVKM. This CDR3 is 13 amino acids long.

In the case of this clonotype: This may be a read error, as it is one base from a much larger clone. The chain is built from TRBV12-3 or TRBV12-4 and TRBJ1-6, with TRBD1 matching 7 bases. This CDR3 region has 15 residues. After removal of 5 bases from V and 14 bases from J, the junction contained 15 bases not matched to a gene. In nucleotides, the CDR3 is TGTGCCAGCAGTGCCCGGGAGGGGGCGCGATCAACCCTCCACTTT. The encoded protein is CASSAREGARSTLHF.

The chain employs TRBV25-1 and TRBJ2-5; 7 bases are shared with TRBD2. Unmatched junction bases numbered 4, after V lost 1 base and J lost 2 bases. Germline CDR1 reads MGHDK; CDR2 reads SYGVNS. This CDR3 is 15 amino acids long. The DNA for the CDR3 is TGTGCCAGCAGTGAATCGGGCGGGGGTCAAGAGACCCAGTACTTC. Translated, it gives CASSESGGGQETQYF. The full variable domain, completed using reference TRBV25-1 and TRBJ2-5, is EADIYQTPRYLVIGTGKKITLECSQTMGHDKMYWYQQDPGMELHLIHYSYGVNSTEKGDLSSESTVSRIRTEHFPLTLESARPSHTSQYLCASSESGGGQETQYFGPGTRLLVL.

This clonotype was observed many times. The chain is built from TRBV5-6 and TRBJ2-1; 7 bases fit TRBD1. This CDR3 spans 13 amino acids. The germline gives CDR1 SGHDT, CDR2 YYEEEE. V lost 4 bases and J lost 10; bases outside the gene matches: 8. The CDR3 loop is CASSHDRDHEQFF. As DNA, the CDR3 is TGTGCCAGCAGCCACGACAGGGATCACGAGCAGTTCTTC.

This clonotype was counted a single time. This is likely a read error, given that the CDR3 carries no conserved phenylalanine or tryptophan at its end. CDR3 region: CASSLGDSLETQYL. The CDR3 DNA reads as TGTGCAAGCAGCTTAGGCGACTCCCTAGAGACCCAGTACTTA. The chain combines TRBV7-9 with TRBJ2-5; D is unclear. The CDR3 spans 14 residues. The germline CDR1 and CDR2 sequences are SEHNR and FQNEAQ (reference sequence).

CDR3 coding DNA: TGCAGCGCCCGGACATGGGCCTACAATGAGCAGTTCTTC. Translated: CSARTWAYNEQFF. This chain connects TRBV29-1 to TRBJ2-1; D may be TRBD1 (5 bases). CDR1 SQVTM and CDR2 ANQGSEA come from the germline V gene. The CDR3 covers 13 residues. Trimming cost V 7 bases and J 2 bases, with 12 bases left between them.

The chain recombines TRBV11-3 with TRBJ2-3; 8 bases map to TRBD2. The CDR3 sequence is 13 residues long. CDR1 is SGHNT, CDR2 YENEEA, per germline. Here the CDR3 reads CTSSGNSGNWRYF. The CDR3 region has the DNA TGTACTAGCAGCGGGAATAGCGGGAACTGGAGGTATTTT.

Worth noting for this clonotype: A much more abundant neighbour one base away suggests this may be a read error. V gene TRBV7-8 combines with J gene TRBJ2-1; 13 bases map to TRBD2. This CDR3 contains 18 residues. CDR1 is SGHVS and CDR2 is FQNEAQ in the germline V gene. The CDR3 sequence: CTSSRGLAGASSYNEQFF. The CDR3 region has the DNA TGTACCAGCAGCCGAGGACTAGCGGGAGCCAGCTCCTACAATGAGCAGTTCTTC.

This clonotype was recorded many times. This chain links TRBV4-1 with TRBJ2-7; D ambiguous. The ends were cut back, 5 bases at V and 3 bases at J, with 11 bases in the middle. The CDR3 covers 13 residues. Germline loops: CDR1 MGHRA, CDR2 YSYEKL. The CDR3, as DNA: TGCGCCAGCAGCGTAGAGTCGGGCTACGAGCAGTACTTC. This codes for CASSVESGYEQYF.